A selection of T cell receptor beta chains follows, all from one sample in a study of shared clonotypes between healthy human individuals. Assay used: immunoSEQ multiplex PCR; TCRdb lists only in-frame clones, some missing. The sample consists of roughly 2,500,000 clones, 93% of them appearing once. Specimen: naive CD4+ T cells from PBMCs. All receptors derive from a man between 18 and 29 years old in good health. Some clones in this sample may be carry-over from other donors' samples. Each CDR3 is given with its conserved first and last residue. D genes are given only for firm matches. Only part of the rows carry a size: once, few, many, or a class if the clone is expanded.

J gene: TRBJ1-2
clone size: -
D gene: TRBD1
V gene: TRBV5-1
CDR3 DNA: TGCGCCAGCAGACCGACAGGGGATAACTATGGCTACACCTTC
CDR3 protein: CASRPTGDNYGYTF

J gene: TRBJ1-6
clone size: -
D gene: -
V gene: TRBV27
CDR3 DNA: TGTGCCAGCAGGGGACCAAATTCACCCCTCCACTTT
CDR3 protein: CASRGPNSPLHF

J gene: TRBJ2-7
clone size: -
D gene: TRBD1
V gene: TRBV5-4
CDR3 DNA: TGTGCCAGCAGCCGCGGCGACAGGGGACATACCTACGAGCAGTACTTC
CDR3 protein: CASSRGDRGHTYEQYF

J gene: TRBJ2-7
clone size: -
D gene: TRBD2
V gene: TRBV30
CDR3 DNA: TGTGCCTGGAGTGTACTTGCGGGAGGGCTCGAGCAGTACTTC
CDR3 protein: CAWSVLAGGLEQYF

J gene: TRBJ1-2
clone size: -
D gene: -
V gene: TRBV5-4
CDR3 DNA: TGTGCCAGCAGCTTCCCCGCTAACTATGGCTACACCTTC
CDR3 protein: CASSFPANYGYTF

J gene: TRBJ1-4
clone size: -
D gene: TRBD1
V gene: TRBV6-1
CDR3 DNA: TGTGCCAGCAGGGGTCCCGGGACAGGGAATAAACTGTTTTTT
CDR3 protein: CASRGPGTGNKLFF

J gene: TRBJ1-4
clone size: -
D gene: -
V gene: TRBV28
CDR3 DNA: TGTGCCATCCGGGCGGCGCTCCCAACTAATGAAAAACTGTTTTTT
CDR3 protein: CAIRAALPTNEKLFF

J gene: TRBJ2-5
clone size: once
D gene: -
V gene: TRBV12-5
CDR3 DNA: TGTGCTAGTGGTTTGGTACTCGCAGGATCGACCCAGTACTTC
CDR3 protein: CASGLVLAGSTQYF

J gene: TRBJ1-2
clone size: -
D gene: -
V gene: TRBV7-2
CDR3 DNA: TGTGCCAGCAGCCTAGGGACCGATCCCTTCTTC
CDR3 protein: CASSLGTDPFF

J gene: TRBJ1-1
clone size: few
D gene: -
V gene: TRBV29-1
CDR3 DNA: TGCAGCTTCATCGTGTTGAACACTGAAGCTTTCTTT
CDR3 protein: CSFIVLNTEAFF